The 15 T cell receptor beta chains below come from one sample, sequenced in a study of shared clonotypes between healthy human individuals. TCRdb's copy holds only in-frame clones and misses some; the assay was immunoSEQ multiplex PCR. The repertoire holds approximately 1,500,000 clones, with 95% to 99% as singletons. The sequenced sample was naive CD4+ T cells sorted from blood. Regarding subset: CD45RA+ positively selected. These TCRs come from a man aged 25 to 40 in good health.

The chain employs TRBV9 and TRBJ2-5; no definite D call. Trimming removed 3 bases from V and 1 base from J, with 10 bases in between. Looked up from germline, CDR1 is SGDLS and CDR2 is YYNGEE. This CDR3 is built from 14 residues. CDR3: CASSEYGSQETQYF. The CDR3 bases are TGTGCCAGCAGCGAGTACGGGTCCCAAGAGACCCAGTACTTC.

This clone was seen just once. The gene calls are TRBV19 and TRBJ2-4, with 8 bases fitting TRBD1. The CDR3 covers 15 residues. Germline V gene lookup returns CDR1 LNHDA and CDR2 SQIVND (reference sequence). Germline trimming cut 9 bases from V and 2 bases from J; bases unmatched to any gene: 9. CDR3 loop: CASTDRGITKNIQYF. DNA of the CDR3: TGTGCCAGCACCGACAGGGGTATAACCAAAAACATTCAGTACTTC.

The J gene is TRBJ2-1, the V gene TRBV20-1; D possibly corresponds to TRBD2 (5 bases). Per the germline V gene, CDR1 is DFQATT and CDR2 is SNEGSKA (reference sequence). The length of the CDR3 is 11 residues. Trimming shortened V by 6 bases and J by 6 bases, and 9 bases separated the two germline ends. The CDR3 here is CSAGTSNEQFF. The CDR3 coding sequence is TGCAGTGCAGGAACTAGCAATGAGCAGTTCTTC.

The table lists this clone with a count of one. The chain carries TRBV7-2 and TRBJ2-5; 16 nucleotides align to TRBD2. The CDR3 loop spans 19 amino acids. With 5 bases clipped from V and 9 bases from J, the junction kept 18 bases outside the gene matches. Per germline, CDR1 SGHTA and CDR2 FQGNSA. The CDR3 nucleotides are TGTGCCAGCAGCCTACGCGGGACTAGCGGGAGGGGATTGATGGTTCCCCAGTACTTC. Translating gives CASSLRGTSGRGLMVPQYF.

The chain joins TRBV5-1 to TRBJ2-2; 11 nucleotides agree with TRBD2. Germline CDR1 SGHRS, CDR2 YFSETQ. The CDR3 runs to 18 residues. Trimming cost V 3 bases and J 6 bases; bases outside gene matches: 13. DNA of the CDR3: TGCGCCAGCAGCTCCCGACTAGCGGGATTAGAACCACCCGGGGAGCTGTTTTTT. Its protein product is CASSSRLAGLEPPGELFF. The full variable domain, completed using reference TRBV5-1 and TRBJ2-2, is KAGVTQTPRYLIKTRGQQVTLSCSPISGHRSVSWYQQTPGQGLQFLFEYFSETQRNKGNFPGRFSGRQFSNSRSEMNVSTLELGDSALYLCASSSRLAGLEPPGELFFGEGSRLTVL.

This chain links TRBV6-5 with TRBJ1-1; no clear D. The CDR3 runs to 13 residues. The V gene lost 3 bases and the J gene lost 5 bases, with 10 bases spanning the gap. Germline CDR1 reads MNHEY; CDR2 reads SVGAGI. The CDR3: CASSYGQVTEAFF. DNA of the CDR3: TGTGCCAGCAGTTATGGGCAGGTTACTGAAGCTTTCTTT.

This rearrangement joins TRBV5-1 to TRBJ2-3; 13 bases match TRBD2. The germline gives CDR1 SGHRS, CDR2 YFSETQ. This CDR3 contains 12 residues. The trim removed 3 bases at V and 14 bases at J, leaving 3 bases unmatched. The CDR3 DNA reads TGCGCCAGCAGCTCGGGACTAGCGGGACCGTATTTT. It translates to CASSSGLAGPYF.

The gene calls are TRBV10-3 and TRBJ1-5; no definite D call. This CDR3 comprises 15 residues. Germline V gives CDR1 ENHRY, CDR2 SYGVKD. With 0 bases removed from V and 6 bases from J, the gap between germline ends came to 12 bases. CDR3: CAISESILAGQPQHF. CDR3 in DNA: TGTGCCATCAGTGAGTCGATACTTGCGGGTCAGCCCCAGCATTTT.

The chain has TRBV27 and TRBJ2-2; D is unclear. V lost 2 bases and J 0 bases, leaving 10 bases between the germline ends. In germline, CDR1 is MNHEY, CDR2 SMNVEV (reference sequence). The CDR3 has 16 amino acids. CDR3 loop: CASSLGSISNTGELFF. CDR3 nucleotides: TGTGCCAGCAGTTTAGGGTCAATATCGAACACCGGGGAGCTGTTTTTT.

V gene TRBV7-4 combines with J gene TRBJ1-3; D might be TRBD1 (6 bases). The CDR3 runs to 14 residues. From germline, CDR1 is SGHVT and CDR2 SQSDAQ. The ends were cut back, 5 bases at V and 2 bases at J, with 10 bases in the middle. CDR3 DNA sequence: TGTGCCAGCAGCCCGGACAGAACTGGAAACACCATATATTTT. Its translation: CASSPDRTGNTIYF.

DNA of the CDR3: TGTGCCAGCAGCGAAACAGGGGGCAACACCGGGGAGCTGTTTTTT. Its protein is CASSETGGNTGELFF. The chain links TRBV5-6 to TRBJ2-2; 9 bases fit TRBD1. After removal of 4 bases from V and 2 bases from J, the junction contained 3 bases not matched to a gene. CDR3 length equals 15 residues. Germline V gene sequence: CDR1 SGHDT, CDR2 YYEEEE.

The chain uses TRBV5-1 and TRBJ2-1; D tentatively reads TRBD1 or TRBD2 (5 bases each). The V and J ends lost 1 base and 2 bases respectively, with 13 bases between them. Per the germline V gene, CDR1 is SGHRS and CDR2 is YFSETQ. This CDR3 contains 16 residues. The CDR3 region is CASSLSLGGAYNEQFF. For the CDR3, the DNA is TGCGCCAGCAGCTTGAGTCTTGGGGGAGCCTACAATGAGCAGTTCTTC.

This chain connects TRBV5-1 to TRBJ1-2; D is ambiguous. The CDR3 spans 12 residues. The germline V gene encodes CDR1 SGHRS and CDR2 YFSETQ. Trimming removed 4 bases at V and 5 bases at J, with 9 bases between. For the CDR3, the DNA is TGCGCCAGCAGCCGGGAAGGGTATGGCTACACCTTC. It codes for CASSREGYGYTF.

This sequence joins TRBV30 and TRBJ1-1; TRBD1 might be the D (5 bases). The CDR3 runs to 15 residues. Germline values: CDR1 GTSNPN, CDR2 SVGIG (reference sequence). The V gene lost 7 bases and the J gene lost 0 bases, with 18 bases spanning the gap. As DNA, the CDR3 is TGTGCCTCGCAGAGGGGAGGAGCAGTGAACACTGAAGCTTTCTTT. It specifies CASQRGGAVNTEAFF.

The J gene is TRBJ2-7, the V gene TRBV6-6, with D possibly being TRBD2 (5 bases). The V gene's germline CDR1 is MNHNY and CDR2 SVGAGI (reference sequence). V lost 9 bases, J lost 4 bases, and 10 bases lay in between. This CDR3 region has 11 residues. The CDR3 DNA is TGTGCCAGTGGGAGAACGTACGAGCAGTACTTC. Translated: CASGRTYEQYF.